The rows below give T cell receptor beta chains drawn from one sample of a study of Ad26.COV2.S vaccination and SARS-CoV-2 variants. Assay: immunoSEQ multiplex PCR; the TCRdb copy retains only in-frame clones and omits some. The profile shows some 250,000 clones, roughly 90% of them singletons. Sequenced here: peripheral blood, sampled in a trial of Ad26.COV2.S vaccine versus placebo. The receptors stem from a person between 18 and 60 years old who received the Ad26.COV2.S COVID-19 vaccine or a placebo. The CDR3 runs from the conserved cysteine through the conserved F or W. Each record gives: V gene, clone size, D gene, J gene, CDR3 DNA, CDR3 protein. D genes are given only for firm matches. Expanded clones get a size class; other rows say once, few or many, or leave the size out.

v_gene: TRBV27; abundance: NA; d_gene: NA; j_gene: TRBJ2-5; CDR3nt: TGTGCCAGCAGCCGCAGGGGGGGGGAGACCCAGTACTTC; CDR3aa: CASSRRGGETQYF
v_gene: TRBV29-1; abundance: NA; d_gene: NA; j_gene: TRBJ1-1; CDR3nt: TGCAGCGTTAGTCGGGGCACTGAAGCTTTCTTT; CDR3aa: CSVSRGTEAFF
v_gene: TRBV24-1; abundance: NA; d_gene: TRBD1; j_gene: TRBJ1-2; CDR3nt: TGTGCCACCAGTGGACCTTCAGGACAGGGGGCTGGCGGCTACACCTTC; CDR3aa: CATSGPSGQGAGGYTF
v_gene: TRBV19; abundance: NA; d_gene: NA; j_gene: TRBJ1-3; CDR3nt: TGTGCCAGTCCGGGACCCTCTGGAAACACCATATATTTT; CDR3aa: CASPGPSGNTIYF
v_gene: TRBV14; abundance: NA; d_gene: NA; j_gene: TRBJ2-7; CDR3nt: TGTGCCAGCAGACGGGACGGTTACTCCTACGAGCAGTACTTC; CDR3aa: CASRRDGYSYEQYF
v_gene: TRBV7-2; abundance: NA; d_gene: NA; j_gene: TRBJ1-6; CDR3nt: TGTGCCAGCAGCCCTAACAGGTTAGGGCTCCACTTT; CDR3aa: CASSPNRLGLHF
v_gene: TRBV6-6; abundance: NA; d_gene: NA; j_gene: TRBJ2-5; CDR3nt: TGTGCCAGCAGTTCGCCCGGGGCGACCCAGTACTTC; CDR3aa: CASSSPGATQYF
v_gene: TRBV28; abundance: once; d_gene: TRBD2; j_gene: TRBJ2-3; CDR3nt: TGTGCCAGCAGTTTGGAGGGGCGGGGGGCTCGCACAGATACGCAGTATTTT; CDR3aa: CASSLEGRGARTDTQYF
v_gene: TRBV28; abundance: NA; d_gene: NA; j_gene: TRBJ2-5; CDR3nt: TGTGCCAGCAGGGCGGGTTTGCAAGAGACCCAGTACTTC; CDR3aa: CASRAGLQETQYF
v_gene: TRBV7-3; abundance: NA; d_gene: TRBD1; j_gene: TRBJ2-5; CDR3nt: TGTGCCAGCAGCTTAACCCCGACAGGGTCGGAGACCCAGTACTTC; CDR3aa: CASSLTPTGSETQYF
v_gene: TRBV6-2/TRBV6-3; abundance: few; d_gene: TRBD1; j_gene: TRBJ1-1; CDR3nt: TGTGCCAGCAGCCGGACAGGGGGCACTGAAGCTTTCTTT; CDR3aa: CASSRTGGTEAFF
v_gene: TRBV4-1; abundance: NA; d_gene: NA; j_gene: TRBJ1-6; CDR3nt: TGCGCCAGCAGCCAATCGTGGGAAAAACCCCTCCACTTT; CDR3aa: CASSQSWEKPLHF
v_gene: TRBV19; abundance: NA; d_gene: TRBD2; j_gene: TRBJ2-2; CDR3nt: TGTGCCAGTAGTGTCGGACTAGCGGGGGGCGGGGAGCTGTTTTTT; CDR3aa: CASSVGLAGGGELFF
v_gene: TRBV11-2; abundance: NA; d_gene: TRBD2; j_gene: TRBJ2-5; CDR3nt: TGTGCCAGCAGCCCGGGGACTAGGAAAGATTTTGGGGACTTC; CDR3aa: CASSPGTRKDFGDF
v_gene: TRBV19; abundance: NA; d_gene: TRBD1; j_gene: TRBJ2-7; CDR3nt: TGTGCCAGTACCGGGACAGGGGCCCTACAGCAGTACTTC; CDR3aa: CASTGTGALQQYF
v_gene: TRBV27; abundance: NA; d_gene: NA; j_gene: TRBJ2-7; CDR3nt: TGTGCCAGCAGACTAGACCGGGGGACCTACGAGCAGTACTTC; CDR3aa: CASRLDRGTYEQYF
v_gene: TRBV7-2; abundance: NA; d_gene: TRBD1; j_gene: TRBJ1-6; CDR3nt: TGTGCCAGCAGCCCTCGACAGGGAGTATGGCCCCTCCACTTT; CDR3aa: CASSPRQGVWPLHF
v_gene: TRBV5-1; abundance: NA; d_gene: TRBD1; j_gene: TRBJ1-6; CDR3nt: TGCGCCAGCAGCTCCCGACAGGGGGGAAATTCACCCCTCCACTTT; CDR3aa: CASSSRQGGNSPLHF
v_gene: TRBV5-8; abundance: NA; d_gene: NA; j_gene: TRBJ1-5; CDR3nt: TGTGCCAGCAGCTTAAGGAGGAGCGGCCAGCCCCAGCATTTT; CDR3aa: CASSLRRSGQPQHF
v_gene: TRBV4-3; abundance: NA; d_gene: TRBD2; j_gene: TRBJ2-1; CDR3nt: TGCGCCAGCAGCCAATTCGTGGGAGGGACTTCCTACAATGAGCAGTTCTTC; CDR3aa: CASSQFVGGTSYNEQFF
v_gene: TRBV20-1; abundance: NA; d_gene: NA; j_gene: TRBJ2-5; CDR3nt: TGCAGTGCTAGTCAACCCTTAAGTAGGGAGACCCAGTACTTC; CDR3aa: CSASQPLSRETQYF
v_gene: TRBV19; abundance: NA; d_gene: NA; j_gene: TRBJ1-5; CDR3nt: TGTGCCAGTAGCCGGGGGGGGACACACAATCAGCCCCAGCATTTT; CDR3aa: CASSRGGTHNQPQHF
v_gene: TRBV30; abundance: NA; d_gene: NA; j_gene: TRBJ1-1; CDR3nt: TGTGCCTGGAGTGTTCCAGGGAAGGTCGGAGCTTTCTTT; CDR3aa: CAWSVPGKVGAFF
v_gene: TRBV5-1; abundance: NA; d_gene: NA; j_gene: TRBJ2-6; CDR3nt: TGCGCCAGCAGCTGGGACGACTCTGGGGCCAACGTCCTGACTTTC; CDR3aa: CASSWDDSGANVLTF
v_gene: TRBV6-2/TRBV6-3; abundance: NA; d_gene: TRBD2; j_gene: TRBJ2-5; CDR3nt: TGTGCCAGCAGTTACTCGCGGCGGGGGTATCAAGAGACCCAGTACTTC; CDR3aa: CASSYSRRGYQETQYF
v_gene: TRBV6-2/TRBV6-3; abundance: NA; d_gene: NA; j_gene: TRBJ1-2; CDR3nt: TGTGCCAGCAGTTACACAGACGGGGGCTACACCTTC; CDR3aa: CASSYTDGGYTF
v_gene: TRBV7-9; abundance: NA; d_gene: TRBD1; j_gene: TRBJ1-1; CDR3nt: TGTGCCAGCAGCTTAGGACAGGGGTCGGACACTGAAGCTTTCTTT; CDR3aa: CASSLGQGSDTEAFF
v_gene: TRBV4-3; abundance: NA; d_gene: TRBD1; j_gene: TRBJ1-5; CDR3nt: TGCGCCAGCAGCCCCTCACAGGGGAGCAATCAGCCCCAGCATTTT; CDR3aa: CASSPSQGSNQPQHF
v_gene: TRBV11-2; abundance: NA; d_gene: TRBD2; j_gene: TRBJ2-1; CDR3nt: TGTGCCAGCAGCTCCCTAGCGGGAAGGGGTGAGCAGTTCTTC; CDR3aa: CASSSLAGRGEQFF
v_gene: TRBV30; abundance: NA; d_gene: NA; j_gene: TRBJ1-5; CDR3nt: TGTGCCTGGAGTGAGTCCTTTGCTCAGCCCCAGCATTTT; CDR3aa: CAWSESFAQPQHF
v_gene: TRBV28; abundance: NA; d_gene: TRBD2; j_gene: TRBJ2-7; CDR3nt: TGTGCCAGCAGTTTAGAGTCGGGACTAGCGGGATGGGGTGAGCAGTACTTC; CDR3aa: CASSLESGLAGWGEQYF
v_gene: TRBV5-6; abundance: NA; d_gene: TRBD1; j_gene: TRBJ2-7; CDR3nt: TGTGCCAGCAGCTTGGCGGACAGGGGCCTTAGCTCCTACGAGCAGTACTTC; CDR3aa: CASSLADRGLSSYEQYF
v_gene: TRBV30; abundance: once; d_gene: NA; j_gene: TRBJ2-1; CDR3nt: TGTGCCTGGACCAGGCTCACAAATGAGCAGTTCTTC; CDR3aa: CAWTRLTNEQFF
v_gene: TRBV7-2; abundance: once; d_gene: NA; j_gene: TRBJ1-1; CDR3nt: TGTGCCAGCAGCTTAGCGCAGGTCAGGGAGAACACTGAAGCTTTCTTT; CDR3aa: CASSLAQVRENTEAFF
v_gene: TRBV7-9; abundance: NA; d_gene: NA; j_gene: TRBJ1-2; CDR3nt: TGTGCCAGCAGCTTCGGTAACTATGGCTACACCTTC; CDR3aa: CASSFGNYGYTF
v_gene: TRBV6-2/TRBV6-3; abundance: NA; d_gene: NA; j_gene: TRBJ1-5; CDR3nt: TGTGCCAGCAGCCGACTAGGTGGGCAGGGCCAGCCCCAGCATTTT; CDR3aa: CASSRLGGQGQPQHF
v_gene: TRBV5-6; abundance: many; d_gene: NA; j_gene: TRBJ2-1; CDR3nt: TGTGCCAGCAGCTGGCGGGACAGTTACAATGAGCAGTTCTTC; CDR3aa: CASSWRDSYNEQFF
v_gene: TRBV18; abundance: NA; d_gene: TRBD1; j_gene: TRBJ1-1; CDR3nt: TGTGCCAGCTCACCACCGGGACAGAGTGACACTGAAGCTTTCTTT; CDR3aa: CASSPPGQSDTEAFF
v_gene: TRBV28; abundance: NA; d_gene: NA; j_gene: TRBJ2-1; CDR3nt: TGTGCCAGCACCCCTGGCGGGAAAGGTAGCAATGAGCAGTTCTTC; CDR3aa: CASTPGGKGSNEQFF
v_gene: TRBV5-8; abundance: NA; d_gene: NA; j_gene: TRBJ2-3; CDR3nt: TGTGCCAGCAGCTTCGCCCGGGGCACAGATACGCAGTATTTT; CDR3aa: CASSFARGTDTQYF
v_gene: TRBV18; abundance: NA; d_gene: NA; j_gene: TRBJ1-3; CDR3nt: TGTGCCAGCTCACCAACCCGCAGCGTCGGAAACACCATATATTTT; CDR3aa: CASSPTRSVGNTIYF
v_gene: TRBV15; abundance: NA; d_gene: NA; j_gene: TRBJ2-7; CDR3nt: TGTGCCACCAGCAGAGAACGGGGTCTTGGCGACGAGCAGTACTTC; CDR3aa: CATSRERGLGDEQYF
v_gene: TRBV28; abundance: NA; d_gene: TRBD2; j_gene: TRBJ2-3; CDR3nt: TGTGCCAGCAGTCCCCTGGGGCTACTAGCGGGGGTCTCTAGCACAGATACGCAGTATTTT; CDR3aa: CASSPLGLLAGVSSTDTQYF
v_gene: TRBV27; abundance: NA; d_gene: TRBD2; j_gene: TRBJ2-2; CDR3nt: TGTGCCAGCAGAACCGGGACTAGAGGCACCGGGGAGCTGTTTTTT; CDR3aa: CASRTGTRGTGELFF
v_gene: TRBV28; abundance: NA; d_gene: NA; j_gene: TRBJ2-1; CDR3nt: TGTGCCAGCAGTTTATCTCTCCTAAATGAGCAGTTCTTC; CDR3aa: CASSLSLLNEQFF
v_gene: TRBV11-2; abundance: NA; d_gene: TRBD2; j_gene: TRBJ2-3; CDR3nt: TGTGCCAGCAGCTTGGCCGGGGGGGGAACGCAGTATTTT; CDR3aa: CASSLAGGGTQYF
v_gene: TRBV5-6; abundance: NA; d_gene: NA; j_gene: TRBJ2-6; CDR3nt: TGTGCCAGCAGCTTGTCCTCGACTGGGGCCAACGTCCTGACTTTC; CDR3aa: CASSLSSTGANVLTF
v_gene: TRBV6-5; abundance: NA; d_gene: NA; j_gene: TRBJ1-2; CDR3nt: TGTGCCAGCAGTTACTCGAAAGCAGGGCCTAACTATGGCTACACCTTC; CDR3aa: CASSYSKAGPNYGYTF
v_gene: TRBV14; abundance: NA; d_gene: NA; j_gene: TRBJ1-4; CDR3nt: TGTGCCAGCAGCCAAACAGGGCCGGCCCTTGAAAAACTGTTTTTT; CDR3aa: CASSQTGPALEKLFF
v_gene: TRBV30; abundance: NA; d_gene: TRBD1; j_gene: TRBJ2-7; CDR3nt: TGTGCCTGGGACAGGGGGGTGGCAGACGAGCAGTACTTC; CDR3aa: CAWDRGVADEQYF